Given below is one TCR beta chain in context. The germline V gene has CDR1 MNHEY and CDR2 SVGAGI. The V gene end was trimmed by 6 bases and the J gene end by 2 bases; junction bases not matched to a gene: 7. This CDR3 is 14 amino acids long. This entry is derived from a study of T cell changes during pregnancy in multiple sclerosis. This table comes from immunoSEQ multiplex PCR, and its TCRdb copy is limited to in-frame clones, with some not included. The data contain around 56,000 clones, more than 85% of them singletons. Sequences were derived from CD4+ T cells from peripheral blood mononuclear cells, sampled in the third trimester of pregnancy. This TCR was recovered from a female donor with multiple sclerosis, enrolled in a pregnancy study. The V and J genes are TRBV6-5 and TRBJ2-7, with 7 bases lining up with TRBD1. Written as DNA, the CDR3 is TGTGCCAGCAGCTCCACAGGGGTCCCCTACGAGCAGTACTTC. It specifies CASSSTGVPYEQYF.